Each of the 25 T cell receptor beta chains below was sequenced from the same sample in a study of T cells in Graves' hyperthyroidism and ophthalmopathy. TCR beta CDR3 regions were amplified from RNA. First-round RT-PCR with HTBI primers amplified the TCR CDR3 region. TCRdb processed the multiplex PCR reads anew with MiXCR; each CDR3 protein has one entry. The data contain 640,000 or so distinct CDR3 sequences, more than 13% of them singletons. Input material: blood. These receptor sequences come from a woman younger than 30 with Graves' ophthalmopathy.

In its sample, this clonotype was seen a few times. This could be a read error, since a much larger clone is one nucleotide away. The CDR3 sequence is CASSLAPGGNEQSF. The CDR3 bases are TGTGCCAGCAGCTTAGCTCCGGGAGGCAATGAGCAGTCCTTC. V and J are TRBV7-9 and TRBJ2-1, with 7 bases lining up with TRBD2. CDR3 length equals 14 residues. Germline V gene lookup returns CDR1 SEHNR and CDR2 FQNEAQ (reference sequence).

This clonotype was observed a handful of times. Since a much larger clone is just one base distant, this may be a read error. CDR3 in DNA: TGTGCCAACAGCTTGACAGGGGAAGGCACTGAAGCTTTCTTT. Its translation: CANSLTGEGTEAFF. V gene TRBV7-3 combines with J gene TRBJ1-1; 8 bases agree with TRBD1. Germline V gene lookup returns CDR1 SGHTA and CDR2 FQGTGA. CDR3 size: 14 residues. The whole variable domain, filled in from reference TRBV7-3 and TRBJ1-1, reads GAGVSQTPSNKVTEKGKYVELRCDPISGHTALYWYRQSLGQGPEFLIYFQGTGAADDSGLPNDRFFAVRPEGSVSTLKIQRTERGDSAVYLCANSLTGEGTEAFFGQGTRLTVV.

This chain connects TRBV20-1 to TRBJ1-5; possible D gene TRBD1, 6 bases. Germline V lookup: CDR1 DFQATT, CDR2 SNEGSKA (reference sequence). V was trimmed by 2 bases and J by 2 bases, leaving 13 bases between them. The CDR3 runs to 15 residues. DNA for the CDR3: TGCAGTGCTAGAATGGGGGCGCGGGGCAATCAGCCCCAGCATTTT. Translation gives CSARMGARGNQPQHF.

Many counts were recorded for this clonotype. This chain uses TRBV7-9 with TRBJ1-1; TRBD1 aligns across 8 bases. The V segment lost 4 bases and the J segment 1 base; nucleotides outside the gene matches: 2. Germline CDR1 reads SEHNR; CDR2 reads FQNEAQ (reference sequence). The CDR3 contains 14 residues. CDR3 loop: CASSWDRWNTEAFF. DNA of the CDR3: TGTGCCAGCAGCTGGGACAGGTGGAACACTGAAGCTTTCTTT.

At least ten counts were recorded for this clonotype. The CDR3 DNA sequence: TGTGCCTGGATCCTGAACACTGAAGCTTTCTTT. Translated, it gives CAWILNTEAFF. V usage is TRBV30 and J usage is TRBJ1-1; D gene ambiguous. V was clipped by 4 bases and J by 0 bases, with 3 bases between them. The germline V gene has CDR1 GTSNPN and CDR2 SVGIG (reference sequence). This CDR3 contains 11 residues.

The CDR3 region has the DNA TGTGCCAGTAGCAACCGGGACACCAATCAGCCCCAGCATTTT. Protein sequence: CASSNRDTNQPQHF. The genes are TRBV19 and TRBJ1-5; possibly TRBD1 for D (6 bases). The ends were cut back, 6 bases at V and 3 bases at J, with 12 bases in the middle. Germline CDR1 reads LNHDA; CDR2 reads SQIVND (reference sequence). CDR3 length equals 14 residues.

The CDR3 sequence: CASSERRFGGNQPQHF. DNA of the CDR3: TGTGCCAGTAGCGAACGAAGGTTTGGTGGCAATCAGCCCCAGCATTTT. The chain carries TRBV19 and TRBJ1-5; D gene uncertain. CDR3 size: 16 residues. Deletions cut 6 bases from V and 2 bases from J, with 17 bases between. Germline V lookup: CDR1 LNHDA, CDR2 SQIVND (reference sequence).

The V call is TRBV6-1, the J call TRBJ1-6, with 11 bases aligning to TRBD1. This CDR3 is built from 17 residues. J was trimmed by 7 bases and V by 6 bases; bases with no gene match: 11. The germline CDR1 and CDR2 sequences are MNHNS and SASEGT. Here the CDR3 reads CASRALGQGARNSPLHF. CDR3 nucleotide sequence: TGTGCCAGCAGGGCCCTTGGACAGGGGGCCCGGAATTCACCCCTCCACTTT.

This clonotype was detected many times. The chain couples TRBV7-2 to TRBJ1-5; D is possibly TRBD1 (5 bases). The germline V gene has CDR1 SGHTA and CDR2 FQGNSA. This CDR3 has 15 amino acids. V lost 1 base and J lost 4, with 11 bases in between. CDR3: CASSLVMGGNQPQHF. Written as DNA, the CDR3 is TGTGCCAGCAGCTTAGTAATGGGGGGGAATCAGCCCCAGCATTTT.

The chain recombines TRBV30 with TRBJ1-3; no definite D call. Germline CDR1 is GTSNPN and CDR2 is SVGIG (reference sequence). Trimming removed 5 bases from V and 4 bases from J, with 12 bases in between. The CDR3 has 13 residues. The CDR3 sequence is CAWEEGNGNTIYF. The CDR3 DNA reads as TGTGCCTGGGAGGAGGGTAACGGAAACACCATATATTTT. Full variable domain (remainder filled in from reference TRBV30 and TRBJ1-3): SQTIHQWPATLVQPVGSPLSLECTVEGTSNPNLYWYRQAAGRGLQLLFYSVGIGQISSEVPQNLSASRPQDRQFILSSKKLLLSDSGFYLCAWEEGNGNTIYFGEGSWLTVV.

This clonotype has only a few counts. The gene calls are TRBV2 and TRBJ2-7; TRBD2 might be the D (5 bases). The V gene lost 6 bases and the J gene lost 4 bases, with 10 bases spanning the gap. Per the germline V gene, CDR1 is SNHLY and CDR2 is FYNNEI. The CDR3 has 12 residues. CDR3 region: CASRLVGYEQYF. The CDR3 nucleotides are TGTGCCAGCAGACTAGTGGGTTACGAGCAGTACTTC.

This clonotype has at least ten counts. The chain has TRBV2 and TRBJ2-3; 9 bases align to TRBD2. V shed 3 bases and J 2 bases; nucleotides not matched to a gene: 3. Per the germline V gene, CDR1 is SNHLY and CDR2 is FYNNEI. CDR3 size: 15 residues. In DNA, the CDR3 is TGTGCCAGCAGTGAGGAGCGGGAGGCCACAGATACGCAGTATTTT. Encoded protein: CASSEEREATDTQYF. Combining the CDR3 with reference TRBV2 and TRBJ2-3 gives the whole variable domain EPEVTQTPSHQVTQMGQEVILRCVPISNHLYFYWYRQILGQKVEFLVSFYNNEISEKSEIFDDQFSVERPDGSNFTLKIRSTKLEDSAMYFCASSEEREATDTQYFGPGTRLTVL.

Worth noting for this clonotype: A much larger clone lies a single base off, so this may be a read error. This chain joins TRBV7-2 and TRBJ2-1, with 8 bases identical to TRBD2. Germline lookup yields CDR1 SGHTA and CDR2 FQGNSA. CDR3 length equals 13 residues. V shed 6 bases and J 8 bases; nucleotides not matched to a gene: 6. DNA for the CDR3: TGTGCCAGCAGGCGGGAGGCTTACGATGAGCAGTTCTTC. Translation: CASRREAYDEQFF. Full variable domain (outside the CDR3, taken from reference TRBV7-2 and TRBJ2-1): GAGVSQSPSNKVTEKGKDVELRCDPISGHTALYWYRQSLGQGLEFLIYFQGNSAPDKSGLPSDRFSAERTGGSVSTLTIQRTQQEDSAVYLCASRREAYDEQFFGPGTRLTVL.

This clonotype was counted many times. CDR3 coding DNA: TGTGCCAGCAGCTCACAGCCGAGTTGGCGGGAGGACTACGAGCAGTACTTC. Amino acids: CASSSQPSWREDYEQYF. The gene calls are TRBV13 and TRBJ2-7, with TRBD2 matching over 8 bases. J gave up 3 bases and V 4 bases, and 14 bases lay outside the gene matches. The CDR3 has 17 residues. Germline V lookup: CDR1 PRHDT, CDR2 FYEKMQ (reference sequence).

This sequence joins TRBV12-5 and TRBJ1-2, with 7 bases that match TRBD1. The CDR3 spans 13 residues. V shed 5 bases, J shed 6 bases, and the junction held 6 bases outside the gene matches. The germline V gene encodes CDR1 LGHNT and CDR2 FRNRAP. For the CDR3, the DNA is TGTGCTAGTGGTCTCGACAGGGATAATGGCTACACCTTC. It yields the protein CASGLDRDNGYTF.

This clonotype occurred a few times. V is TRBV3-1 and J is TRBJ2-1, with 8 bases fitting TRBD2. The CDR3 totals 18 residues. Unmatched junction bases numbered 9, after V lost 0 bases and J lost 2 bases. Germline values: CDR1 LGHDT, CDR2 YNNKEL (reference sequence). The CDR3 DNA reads TGTGCCAGCAGCCAAGAGGGAATTGCGGGAGGTCCCTACAATGAGCAGTTCTTC. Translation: CASSQEGIAGGPYNEQFF.

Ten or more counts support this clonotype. The CDR3 protein is CASSLRQRLSTDTQYF. CDR3 coding DNA: TGTGCCAGCAGCCTGAGACAGCGCCTTAGCACAGATACGCAGTATTTT. The chain carries TRBV28 and TRBJ2-3, with D perhaps TRBD1 (5 bases). Per germline, CDR1 MDHEN and CDR2 SYDVKM. Trimming cost V 6 bases and J 0 bases, with 16 bases left between them. The CDR3 contains 16 residues.

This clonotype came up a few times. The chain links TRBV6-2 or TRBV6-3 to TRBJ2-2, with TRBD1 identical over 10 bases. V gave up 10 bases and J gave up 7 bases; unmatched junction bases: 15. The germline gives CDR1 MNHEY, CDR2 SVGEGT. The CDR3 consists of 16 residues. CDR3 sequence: CAIKRPGTGDVGELFF. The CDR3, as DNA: TGTGCCATCAAACGTCCTGGGACAGGGGATGTCGGGGAGCTGTTTTTT.

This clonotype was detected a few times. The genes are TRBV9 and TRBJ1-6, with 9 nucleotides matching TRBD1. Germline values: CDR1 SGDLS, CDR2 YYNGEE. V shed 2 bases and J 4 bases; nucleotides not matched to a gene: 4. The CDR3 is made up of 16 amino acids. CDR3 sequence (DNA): TGTGCCAGCAGCGTTCGGGACAGGGTTTATAATTCACCCCTCCACTTT. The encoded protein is CASSVRDRVYNSPLHF.

DNA for the CDR3: TGTGCCAGCAGTTACCGACCGAGGCACTACGAGCAGTACTTC. It is translated as CASSYRPRHYEQYF. The chain employs TRBV6-4 and TRBJ2-7; D is uncertain. This CDR3 comprises 14 residues. CDR1 is MRHNA and CDR2 is SNTAGT in the germline V gene. The V and J ends lost 5 bases and 3 bases respectively, with 14 bases between them.

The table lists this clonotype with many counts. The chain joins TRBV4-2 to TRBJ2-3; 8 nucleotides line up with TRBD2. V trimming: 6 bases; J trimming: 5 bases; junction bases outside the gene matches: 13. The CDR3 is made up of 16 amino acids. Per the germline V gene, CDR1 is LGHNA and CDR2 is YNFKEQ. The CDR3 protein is CASRNGDGRAEDTQYF. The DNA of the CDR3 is TGTGCCAGCAGAAACGGCGACGGGAGGGCTGAAGATACGCAGTATTTT.

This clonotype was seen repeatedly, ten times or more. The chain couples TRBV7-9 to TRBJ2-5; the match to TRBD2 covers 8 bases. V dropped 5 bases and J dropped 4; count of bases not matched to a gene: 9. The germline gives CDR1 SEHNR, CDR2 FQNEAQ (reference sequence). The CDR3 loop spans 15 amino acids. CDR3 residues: CASSPLGRVGETQYF. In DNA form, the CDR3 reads TGTGCCAGCAGCCCCCTCGGGAGGGTCGGAGAGACCCAGTACTTC.

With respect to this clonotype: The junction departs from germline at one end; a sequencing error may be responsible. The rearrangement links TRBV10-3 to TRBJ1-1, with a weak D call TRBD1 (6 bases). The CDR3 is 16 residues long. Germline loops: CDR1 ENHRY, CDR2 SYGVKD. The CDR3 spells CAISESEGRWDTEALF. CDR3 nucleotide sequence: TGTGCCATCAGTGAGTCAGAGGGGCGTTGGGACACTGAAGCTCTCTTT.

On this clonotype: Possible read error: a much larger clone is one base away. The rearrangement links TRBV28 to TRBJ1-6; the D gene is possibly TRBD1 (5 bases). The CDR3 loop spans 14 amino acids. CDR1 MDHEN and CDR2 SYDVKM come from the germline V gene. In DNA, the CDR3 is TGTGCCAGCAGCGCGGGACTCTATAATTCACCCCCCCACTTT. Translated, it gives CASSAGLYNSPPHF.

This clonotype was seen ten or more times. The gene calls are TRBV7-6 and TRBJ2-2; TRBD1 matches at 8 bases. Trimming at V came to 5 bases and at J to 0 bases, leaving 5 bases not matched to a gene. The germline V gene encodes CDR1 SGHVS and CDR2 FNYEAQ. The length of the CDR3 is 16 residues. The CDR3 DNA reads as TGTGCCAGCAGCCTCTGGACAGGGTCGAACACCGGGGAGCTGTTTTTT. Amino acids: CASSLWTGSNTGELFF.